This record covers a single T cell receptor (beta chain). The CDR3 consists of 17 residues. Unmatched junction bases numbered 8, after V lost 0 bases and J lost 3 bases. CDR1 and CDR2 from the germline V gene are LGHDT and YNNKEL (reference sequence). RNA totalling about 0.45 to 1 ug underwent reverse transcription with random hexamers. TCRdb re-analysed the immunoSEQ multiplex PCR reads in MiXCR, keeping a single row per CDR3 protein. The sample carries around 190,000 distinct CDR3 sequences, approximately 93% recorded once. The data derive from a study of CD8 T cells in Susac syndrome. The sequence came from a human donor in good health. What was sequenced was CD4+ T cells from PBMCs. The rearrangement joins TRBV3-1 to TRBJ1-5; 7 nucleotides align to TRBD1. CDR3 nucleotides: TGTGCCAGCAGCCAAGACCCGACAGGGAGGGACAATCAGCCCCAGCATTTT. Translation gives CASSQDPTGRDNQPQHF. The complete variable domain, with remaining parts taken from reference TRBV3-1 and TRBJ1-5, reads DTAVSQTPKYLVTQMGNDKSIKCEQNLGHDTMYWYKQDSKKFLKIMFSYNNKELIINETVPNRFSPKSPDKAHLNLHINSLELGDSAVYFCASSQDPTGRDNQPQHFGDGTRLSIL.